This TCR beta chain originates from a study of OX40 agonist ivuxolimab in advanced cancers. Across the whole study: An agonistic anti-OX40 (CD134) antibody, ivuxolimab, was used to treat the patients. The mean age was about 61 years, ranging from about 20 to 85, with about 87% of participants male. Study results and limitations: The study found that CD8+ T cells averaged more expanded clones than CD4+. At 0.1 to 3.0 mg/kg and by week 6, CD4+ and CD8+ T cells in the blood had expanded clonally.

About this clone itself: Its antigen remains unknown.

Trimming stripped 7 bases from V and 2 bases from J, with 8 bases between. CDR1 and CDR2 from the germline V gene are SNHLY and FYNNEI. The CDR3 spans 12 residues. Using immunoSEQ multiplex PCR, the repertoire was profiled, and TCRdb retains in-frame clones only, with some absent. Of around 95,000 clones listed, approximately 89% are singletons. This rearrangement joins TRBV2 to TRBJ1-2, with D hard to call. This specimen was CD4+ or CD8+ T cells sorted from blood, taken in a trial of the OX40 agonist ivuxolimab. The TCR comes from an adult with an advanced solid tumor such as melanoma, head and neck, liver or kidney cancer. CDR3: CASTRDNYGYTF. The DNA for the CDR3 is TGTGCCAGCACGCGAGACAACTATGGCTACACCTTC.